Shown below are 30 T cell receptor beta chains from a single sample sequenced in a study of blood T cell repertoires in COVID-19. The method was immunoSEQ multiplex PCR; TCRdb's version includes in-frame clones alone and lacks a portion of them. The table shows 160,000 or so clones, with roughly 93% occurring only once. Sequenced input: peripheral blood. These TCRs come from a man between 18 and 29 years old with acute or convalescent COVID-19.

The sample holds one count of this clone. The chain employs TRBV10-2 and TRBJ1-2; the match to TRBD1 covers 8 bases. Germline V gene lookup returns CDR1 WSHSY and CDR2 SAAADI. V was clipped by 8 bases and J by 6 bases; unmatched bases: 8. The CDR3 is 13 amino acids. The CDR3 coding sequence is TGCGCCAGCGACGGACAGGGCGGGAATGGCTACACCTTC. Translated: CASDGQGGNGYTF.

This clone was observed a single time. This chain connects TRBV12-5 to TRBJ1-2, with 10 bases identical to TRBD1. CDR1 and CDR2 from the germline V gene are LGHNT and FRNRAP. The CDR3 consists of 15 residues. V was pared by 1 base and J by 6 bases, with 5 bases of the junction left unmatched. The CDR3 coding sequence is TGTGCTAGTGGTTTGGGGGACAGGGGCGGGGATGGCTACACCTTC. It is translated as CASGLGDRGGDGYTF.

The gene calls are TRBV25-1 and TRBJ2-1; 7 positions match TRBD2. This CDR3 has 15 amino acids. V lost 3 bases and J lost 2; bases outside the gene matches: 4. CDR1 is MGHDK, CDR2 SYGVNS, per germline. The CDR3 sequence: CASSEAGLAYNEQFF. The CDR3, as DNA: TGTGCCAGCAGTGAGGCCGGACTAGCCTACAATGAGCAGTTCTTC. Drawing the rest from reference TRBV25-1 and TRBJ2-1, the complete variable domain is EADIYQTPRYLVIGTGKKITLECSQTMGHDKMYWYQQDPGMELHLIHYSYGVNSTEKGDLSSESTVSRIRTEHFPLTLESARPSHTSQYLCASSEAGLAYNEQFFGPGTRLTVL.

The chain links TRBV19 to TRBJ1-1, with D unclear. The CDR3 has 15 amino acids. Germline CDR1 is LNHDA and CDR2 is SQIVND (reference sequence). V lost 2 bases to trimming and J lost 5 bases, with 15 bases between them. In DNA form, the CDR3 reads TGTGCCAGTAGTATAACTCCTGAGGTCGGAACTGAAGCTTTCTTT. Amino acid sequence: CASSITPEVGTEAFF.

The rearrangement links TRBV19 to TRBJ1-1; D is uncertain. CDR1 LNHDA and CDR2 SQIVND come from the germline V gene (reference sequence). Trimming removed 2 bases at V and 5 bases at J, with 15 bases between. CDR3 length equals 15 residues. CDR3 nucleotides: TGTGCCAGTAGTATACGCGGTAAACTAGGGACTGAAGCTTTCTTT. This translates into CASSIRGKLGTEAFF. The complete variable domain, with remaining parts taken from reference TRBV19 and TRBJ1-1, reads DGGITQSPKYLFRKEGQNVTLSCEQNLNHDAMYWYRQDPGQGLRLIYYSQIVNDFQKGDIAEGYSVSREKKESFPLTVTSAQKNPTAFYLCASSIRGKLGTEAFFGQGTRLTVV.

The chain recombines TRBV2 with TRBJ1-5, with D unclear. The germline gives CDR1 SNHLY, CDR2 FYNNEI. The CDR3 is 14 amino acids. V lost 0 bases to trimming and J lost 1 base, with 4 bases between them. DNA of the CDR3: TGTGCCAGCAGTGAAGCACGGAGCAATCAGCCCCAGCATTTT. It codes for CASSEARSNQPQHF. Variable domain in full (rest from reference TRBV2 and TRBJ1-5): EPEVTQTPSHQVTQMGQEVILRCVPISNHLYFYWYRQILGQKVEFLVSFYNNEISEKSEIFDDQFSVERPDGSNFTLKIRSTKLEDSAMYFCASSEARSNQPQHFGDGTRLSIL.

CDR3 nucleotides: TGCGCCAGCAGCTGGGAGAGGGCAGATACGCAGTATTTT. Encoded protein: CASSWERADTQYF. This chain uses TRBV5-1 with TRBJ2-3; perhaps TRBD2 as D (5 bases). Deletions cut 3 bases from V and 4 bases from J, with 9 bases between. This CDR3 spans 13 amino acids. The germline CDR1 and CDR2 sequences are SGHRS and YFSETQ.

The rearrangement joins TRBV6-6 to TRBJ1-1; unclear D gene. The CDR3 has 11 residues. Germline CDR1 MNHNY, CDR2 SVGAGI (reference sequence). V was pared by 7 bases and J by 2 bases, with 5 bases between. The CDR3 here is CASTGNTEAFF. CDR3 nucleotides: TGTGCCAGCACAGGAAACACTGAAGCTTTCTTT.

The V call is TRBV3-1 (or the pseudogene TRBV3-2), the J call TRBJ1-2, with unresolved D. Germline V gene data show CDR1 as LGHDT and CDR2 as YNNKEL (reference sequence). V was clipped by 5 bases and J by 7 bases, with 20 bases between them. The CDR3 covers 15 residues. The CDR3 loop reads CASSFTDGVLGGYTF. CDR3 sequence (DNA): TGTGCCAGCAGCTTCACGGACGGGGTTTTAGGTGGCTACACCTTC.

This clone was picked up one time. CDR3 sequence: CASSFGQGTYEQYF. The CDR3 DNA reads as TGTGCCAGCAGCTTCGGACAGGGTACCTACGAGCAGTACTTC. The genes are TRBV27 and TRBJ2-7; TRBD1 agrees at 8 bases. V lost 6 bases to trimming and J lost 2 bases; unmatched junction nucleotides: 6. This CDR3 is built from 14 residues. Germline CDR1 is MNHEY and CDR2 is SMNVEV (reference sequence).

The chain combines TRBV11-2 with TRBJ1-6, with 8 positions matching TRBD1. V was clipped by 5 bases and J by 7 bases; unmatched bases: 7. Per germline, CDR1 SGHAT and CDR2 FQNNGV. The CDR3 length is 15 residues. CDR3 nucleotide sequence: TGTGCCAGCAGCCCGCGACAGGGGAAGAATTCACCCCTCCACTTT. Amino acid sequence: CASSPRQGKNSPLHF.

The chain recombines TRBV6-5 with TRBJ2-1, with no clear D. V gave up 5 bases and J gave up 0 bases, with 11 bases separating them. The CDR3 has 15 residues. Per germline, CDR1 MNHEY and CDR2 SVGAGI. CDR3: CASSHVVASYNEQFF. The CDR3 nucleotides read TGTGCCAGCAGTCATGTGGTAGCCTCCTACAATGAGCAGTTCTTC.

The CDR3 reads CASSPGTGDTEAFF. In DNA form, the CDR3 reads TGTGCCAGCAGCCCCGGGACAGGGGACACTGAAGCTTTCTTT. J is TRBJ1-1 and V is TRBV9; TRBD1 agrees at 10 bases. Per the germline V gene, CDR1 is SGDLS and CDR2 is YYNGEE. Unmatched junction bases numbered 3, after V lost 4 bases and J lost 3 bases. CDR3 length: 14 residues.

This chain joins TRBV4-1 and TRBJ2-1, with TRBD2 identical over 9 bases. The CDR3 loop spans 18 amino acids. Germline CDR1 and CDR2: MGHRA and YSYEKL. Germline trimming cut 1 base from V and 5 bases from J; bases unmatched to any gene: 12. For the CDR3, the DNA is TGCGCCAGCAGCCAAGTGCGGGAGGGCCTTGGGGGAAACAATGAGCAGTTCTTC. Amino acid sequence: CASSQVREGLGGNNEQFF.

This sequence joins TRBV9 and TRBJ1-1; tentative D call: TRBD1 (6 bases). CDR3 length equals 14 residues. With 0 bases removed from V and 9 bases from J, the gap between germline ends came to 15 bases. Per germline, CDR1 SGDLS and CDR2 YYNGEE. CDR3 sequence reads: CASSVGESRGKAFF. CDR3 bases: TGTGCCAGCAGCGTAGGGGAGTCGAGGGGGAAAGCTTTCTTT.

The rearrangement links TRBV18 to TRBJ1-1; 8 nucleotides line up with TRBD1. V trimming: 3 bases; J trimming: 4 bases; junction bases outside the gene matches: 10. The germline CDR1 and CDR2 sequences are KGHSH and LQKENI. The CDR3 totals 16 residues. Here the CDR3 DNA reads TGTGCCAGCTCACCGCGGACAGGGTTTGATGCCACTGAAGCTTTCTTT. The encoded protein is CASSPRTGFDATEAFF. Full variable domain (remainder filled in from reference TRBV18 and TRBJ1-1): NAGVMQNPRHLVRRRGQEARLRCSPMKGHSHVYWYRQLPEEGLKFMVYLQKENIIDESGMPKERFSAEFPKEGPSILRIQQVVRGDSAAYFCASSPRTGFDATEAFFGQGTRLTVV.

J is TRBJ2-3 and V is TRBV7-8; no clear D. The CDR3 sequence is 14 residues long. Trimming took 5 bases from V and 0 from J, leaving 9 bases between them. Germline CDR1 SGHVS, CDR2 FQNEAQ. The CDR3 protein is CASSTLESTDTQYF. For the CDR3, the DNA is TGTGCCAGCAGCACCCTAGAGAGCACAGATACGCAGTATTTT.

The chain employs TRBV2 and TRBJ2-1; TRBD1 agrees at 11 bases. The CDR3 sequence is 18 residues long. J gave up 0 bases and V 4 bases, and 8 bases lay outside the gene matches. Germline CDR1 is SNHLY and CDR2 is FYNNEI. The CDR3 DNA reads TGTGCCAGCAGTGGAATCGGACAGGGGGCTTTCTCCTACAATGAGCAGTTCTTC. It translates to CASSGIGQGAFSYNEQFF. Full variable domain (remainder filled in from reference TRBV2 and TRBJ2-1): EPEVTQTPSHQVTQMGQEVILRCVPISNHLYFYWYRQILGQKVEFLVSFYNNEISEKSEIFDDQFSVERPDGSNFTLKIRSTKLEDSAMYFCASSGIGQGAFSYNEQFFGPGTRLTVL.

V usage is TRBV3-1 (or the pseudogene TRBV3-2) and J usage is TRBJ1-4; the D is unclear. This CDR3 is 13 amino acids long. The V end was cut by 4 bases, the J end by 5 bases, with 8 bases between. The germline CDR1 and CDR2 sequences are LGHDT and YNNKEL (reference sequence). As DNA, the CDR3 is TGTGCCAGCAGCCCCCGGGGAAATGAAAAACTGTTTTTT. Its protein is CASSPRGNEKLFF.

The chain recombines TRBV24-1 with TRBJ2-2; D call uncertain. CDR1 and CDR2 from the germline V gene are KGHDR and SFDVKD. Trimming cost V 4 bases and J 8 bases, with 13 bases left between them. CDR3 length equals 14 residues. This CDR3 is CATSEPNDWGELFF. CDR3 coding DNA: TGTGCCACCAGTGAGCCTAATGACTGGGGGGAGCTGTTTTTT.

The chain uses TRBV5-6 and TRBJ1-2; 7 bases match TRBD1. The J segment lost 4 bases and the V segment lost 4 bases, leaving 7 bases of the junction unmatched. The CDR3 is made up of 14 amino acids. Germline values: CDR1 SGHDT, CDR2 YYEEEE. Here the CDR3 DNA reads TGTGCCAGCAGCGGCACAGGGGACTCCTATGGCTACACCTTC. It yields the protein CASSGTGDSYGYTF.

This chain links TRBV15 with TRBJ2-5; D is undetermined. CDR1 and CDR2 from the germline V gene are LNHNV and YYDKDF (reference sequence). The CDR3 extends over 13 amino acids. V shed 0 bases and J shed 5 bases, with 7 bases lying between them. Here the CDR3 DNA reads TGTGCCACCAGCAGAGATCTGAGGGAGACCCAGTACTTC. Its protein product is CATSRDLRETQYF.

The J gene is TRBJ1-2, the V gene TRBV25-1; maybe TRBD1 (6 bases). Germline V gene lookup returns CDR1 MGHDK and CDR2 SYGVNS. The CDR3 extends over 16 amino acids. Trimming pared 3 bases from V and 4 bases from J, leaving 18 bases between. CDR3: CASSDPAYRAGYGYTF. In nucleotides, the CDR3 is TGTGCCAGCAGTGATCCCGCCTACAGGGCGGGCTATGGCTACACCTTC.

CDR3 in amino acids: CASSATTGLISPLHF. The CDR3 DNA follows: TGCGCCAGCAGCGCGACGACAGGGCTTATTTCACCCCTCCACTTT. V is TRBV5-1 and J is TRBJ1-6; TRBD1 matches at 7 bases. Germline loops: CDR1 SGHRS, CDR2 YFSETQ. CDR3 length equals 15 residues. V trimming: 4 bases; J trimming: 9 bases; junction bases outside the gene matches: 10.

This clone showed up just once. The DNA of the CDR3 is TGCAGCGTTGAGGGCCAGGGGAATGAAAAACTGTTTTTT. Translation gives CSVEGQGNEKLFF. This chain joins TRBV29-1 and TRBJ1-4; D is possibly TRBD1 (6 bases). Germline V gene data show CDR1 as SQVTM and CDR2 as ANQGSEA. Trimming left V 3 bases short and J 5 bases short, with 10 bases between. The CDR3 runs to 13 residues.

The rearrangement joins TRBV6-5 to TRBJ1-1; D uncertain. Per the germline V gene, CDR1 is MNHEY and CDR2 is SVGAGI. V gave up 9 bases and J gave up 1 base, with 12 bases separating them. The CDR3 covers 13 residues. Here the CDR3 reads CASLLGGNTEAFF. The CDR3 DNA follows: TGTGCCAGTTTGCTTGGCGGGAACACTGAAGCTTTCTTT.

CDR3 nucleotide sequence: TGCGCCAGCAGCCCGCAAGAGGGGAGGACTGAAAAACTGTTTTTT. Translation gives CASSPQEGRTEKLFF. J is TRBJ1-4 and V is TRBV5-1; tentative D call: TRBD1 (5 bases). The V end was cut by 4 bases, the J end by 7 bases, with 17 bases between. The CDR3 runs to 15 residues. Looked up from germline, CDR1 is SGHRS and CDR2 is YFSETQ.

V gene TRBV4-1 combines with J gene TRBJ2-5; 8 bases line up with TRBD2. The CDR3 runs 16 residues. V lost 0 bases and J lost 3; bases outside the gene matches: 6. CDR1 and CDR2 from the germline V gene are MGHRA and YSYEKL. The CDR3 region has the DNA TGCGCCAGCAGCCAAGACGGCGGGGGGTTTGAAGAGACCCAGTACTTC. Translating gives CASSQDGGGFEETQYF.

CDR3 amino acids: CASSLGTGGSTDTQYF. The DNA of the CDR3 is TGCGCCAGCAGCTTGGGGACAGGGGGTAGCACAGATACGCAGTATTTT. The rearrangement uses TRBV5-1 and TRBJ2-3, with 10 bases identical to TRBD1. V shed 0 bases and J 0 bases; nucleotides not matched to a gene: 1. Germline V lookup: CDR1 SGHRS, CDR2 YFSETQ. CDR3 size: 16 residues.

The V and J genes are TRBV5-1 and TRBJ1-3, with 7 nucleotides matching TRBD1. The CDR3 sequence is 15 residues long. With 0 bases clipped from V and 4 bases from J, the junction kept 4 bases outside the gene matches. Germline V lookup: CDR1 SGHRS, CDR2 YFSETQ. The CDR3 DNA follows: TGCGCCAGCAGCTTGGATGACAGGGTCGGAAACACCATATATTTT. It specifies CASSLDDRVGNTIYF.